The 21 T cell receptor beta chains given below trace back to one sample, sequenced in a study of T cell responses to AZD1222 COVID-19 vaccine. Only in-frame clones appear in the TCRdb table, and some are missing; sequencing was by immunoSEQ multiplex PCR. The table includes under 85,000 clones, 70% to 90% detected once. The source material was peripheral blood, sampled on day 0 of AZD1222 vaccination. These receptors came from an adult in good health.

The gene calls are TRBV10-3 and TRBJ2-1, with TRBD1 identical over 8 bases. CDR1 and CDR2 from the germline V gene are ENHRY and SYGVKD. J was trimmed by 9 bases and V by 2 bases; bases with no gene match: 18. The CDR3 is made up of 18 amino acids. CDR3 DNA: TGTGCCATCAGTGAGACATCCCCGGCCGGGACAGGAAGCGGTGAGCAGTTCTTC. Its translation is CAISETSPAGTGSGEQFF.

This chain uses TRBV6-5 with TRBJ1-1; 8 bases map to TRBD1. Unmatched junction bases numbered 8, after V lost 6 bases and J lost 11 bases. Germline CDR1 reads MNHEY; CDR2 reads SVGAGI. This CDR3 comprises 12 residues. In DNA, the CDR3 is TGTGCCAGCAGCTCGGACAGGGTGTACGCTTTCTTT. It encodes CASSSDRVYAFF.

CDR3 coding DNA: TGTGCCATCAGCGCGGACTTGAACACCGGGGAGCTGTTTTTT. Translating it yields CAISADLNTGELFF. The chain combines TRBV10-3 with TRBJ2-2; D might be TRBD2 (5 bases). Germline CDR1 ENHRY, CDR2 SYGVKD. V lost 6 bases and J lost 1, with 9 bases in between. There are 14 residues in the CDR3.

CDR3 sequence reads: CASSFTRGNTEAFF. The CDR3 DNA follows: TGTGCCAGCAGCTTTACAAGGGGGAACACTGAAGCTTTCTTT. J is TRBJ1-1 and V is TRBV7-2; D may be TRBD1 (5 bases). Germline CDR1 is SGHTA and CDR2 is FQGNSA. The CDR3 is 14 residues long. V was pared by 3 bases and J by 1 base, with 9 bases between.

The rearrangement links TRBV30 to TRBJ2-7, with TRBD1 identical over 8 bases. The junction had 3 bases not matched to a gene; V was cut back by 5 bases and J by 0 bases. The CDR3 sequence is 13 residues long. Per germline, CDR1 GTSNPN and CDR2 SVGIG (reference sequence). Here the CDR3 DNA reads TGTGCCTGGGGACAGGGACCCTCCTACGAGCAGTACTTC. Amino acids: CAWGQGPSYEQYF.

This chain joins TRBV19 and TRBJ2-1, with 11 positions matching TRBD2. V was pared by 4 bases and J by 2 bases, with 4 bases of the junction left unmatched. Germline lookup yields CDR1 LNHDA and CDR2 SQIVND (reference sequence). CDR3 size: 16 residues. This chain's CDR3 is CASSRRLAGTYNEQFF. The CDR3, as DNA: TGTGCCAGTAGTAGACGACTAGCGGGGACCTACAATGAGCAGTTCTTC.

The chain is built from TRBV5-5 and TRBJ1-6; D is unclear. The V gene lost 1 base and the J gene lost 5 bases, with 7 bases spanning the gap. From germline, CDR1 is SGHKS and CDR2 YYEKEE (reference sequence). The CDR3 consists of 14 residues. CDR3 sequence (DNA): TGTGCCAGCAGCTTGTGGCCCGATAATTCACCCCTCCACTTT. Amino acids: CASSLWPDNSPLHF.

CDR3 nucleotides: TGTGCCAGCAGCGCTGAGCGGCCGGGGGAGCTGTTTTTT. Encoded protein: CASSAERPGELFF. The chain joins TRBV9 to TRBJ2-2; maybe TRBD2 (5 bases). Germline assignment: CDR1 SGDLS and CDR2 YYNGEE. The CDR3 covers 13 residues. Trimming pared 3 bases from V and 8 bases from J, leaving 11 bases between. Looking up the rest from reference TRBV9 and TRBJ2-2 gives the full variable domain: DSGVTQTPKHLITATGQRVTLRCSPRSGDLSVYWYQQSLDQGLQFLIQYYNGEERAKGNILERFSAQQFPDLHSELNLSSLELGDSALYFCASSAERPGELFFGEGSRLTVL.

V gene TRBV19 combines with J gene TRBJ2-5; D may correspond to TRBD1 or TRBD2 (8 bases each). Germline CDR1 LNHDA, CDR2 SQIVND (reference sequence). Trimming shortened V by 6 bases and J by 0 bases, and 17 bases separated the two germline ends. This CDR3 is 16 amino acids long. As DNA, the CDR3 is TGTGCCAGTAGCCTCGGGGGGGACAGGTACCAAGAGACCCAGTACTTC. Translated, it gives CASSLGGDRYQETQYF.

On this clone itself: Other nucleotide sequences from this sample produce the same CDR3. This chain links TRBV19 with TRBJ1-5, with TRBD1 identical over 7 bases. This CDR3 has 13 amino acids. The germline V gene has CDR1 LNHDA and CDR2 SQIVND (reference sequence). The V gene end was trimmed by 3 bases and the J gene end by 5 bases; junction bases not matched to a gene: 1. The CDR3: CASSIDRDQPQHF. In DNA form, the CDR3 reads TGTGCCAGTAGTATTGACAGGGATCAGCCCCAGCATTTT. Full variable domain (rest looked up from reference TRBV19 and TRBJ1-5): DGGITQSPKYLFRKEGQNVTLSCEQNLNHDAMYWYRQDPGQGLRLIYYSQIVNDFQKGDIAEGYSVSREKKESFPLTVTSAQKNPTAFYLCASSIDRDQPQHFGDGTRLSIL.

The chain carries TRBV11-2 and TRBJ1-5, with D perhaps TRBD1 (5 bases). CDR1 and CDR2 (germline): SGHAT, FQNNGV. V was shortened by 5 bases and J by 4 bases, with 12 bases between the two germline ends. The CDR3 is 14 residues long. CDR3 residues: CASSGDGANQPQHF. The CDR3 coding sequence is TGTGCCAGCAGCGGGGACGGGGCGAATCAGCCCCAGCATTTT.

The rearrangement joins TRBV6-5 to TRBJ1-6; 8 bases agree with TRBD1. Trimming cost V 5 bases and J 7 bases; bases outside gene matches: 4. The CDR3 spans 14 residues. Germline loops: CDR1 MNHEY, CDR2 SVGAGI. The chain's CDR3 is CASSRTGWNSPLHF. CDR3 bases: TGTGCCAGCAGTCGGACAGGGTGGAATTCACCCCTCCACTTT.

This chain links TRBV4-2 with TRBJ2-6; D not resolved. V lost 5 bases, J lost 5 bases, and 22 bases lay in between. CDR1 is LGHNA and CDR2 is YNFKEQ in the germline V gene. This CDR3 spans 18 amino acids. CDR3: CASSCLSKGYSRANVLTF. The DNA of the CDR3 is TGTGCCAGCAGCTGCCTCAGCAAAGGTTACAGTCGGGCCAACGTCCTGACTTTC.

This chain links TRBV6-5 with TRBJ2-7; 8 bases are a match to TRBD1. CDR3 size: 16 residues. The germline V gene encodes CDR1 MNHEY and CDR2 SVGAGI. V was pared by 2 bases and J by 2 bases, with 8 bases of the junction left unmatched. The CDR3 loop reads CASSYRRTGLPYEQYV. As DNA, the CDR3 is TGTGCCAGCAGTTACCGCAGGACAGGGCTACCCTACGAGCAGTACGTC.

CDR3 DNA: TGCGCCAGCAGCCGTAACGACGGGCCCACTGAAGCTTTCTTT. This encodes CASSRNDGPTEAFF. This chain joins TRBV4-1 and TRBJ1-1; no clear D. The CDR3 runs 14 residues. Trimming shortened V by 4 bases and J by 4 bases, and 13 bases separated the two germline ends. CDR1 is MGHRA, CDR2 YSYEKL, per germline.

The rearrangement uses TRBV5-1 and TRBJ2-1; no definite D call. Trimming left V 0 bases short and J 13 bases short, with 11 bases between. CDR1 is SGHRS, CDR2 YFSETQ, per germline. The CDR3 runs to 12 residues. The CDR3 spells CASSLASGCQFF. CDR3 bases: TGCGCCAGCAGCTTGGCCTCAGGATGCCAGTTCTTC. The variable domain in full, with the rest retrieved from reference TRBV5-1 and TRBJ2-1, is KAGVTQTPRYLIKTRGQQVTLSCSPISGHRSVSWYQQTPGQGLQFLFEYFSETQRNKGNFPGRFSGRQFSNSRSEMNVSTLELGDSALYLCASSLASGCQFFGPGTRLTVL.

The CDR3 DNA follows: TGCGCCAGCAGCCAAGCCCCCGCGACAGGGGGTAGCAATCAGCCCCAGCATTTT. Translated: CASSQAPATGGSNQPQHF. The rearrangement links TRBV4-1 to TRBJ1-5, with TRBD1 matching over 9 bases. CDR3 length: 18 amino acids. The germline V gene encodes CDR1 MGHRA and CDR2 YSYEKL. V dropped 1 base and J dropped 0; count of bases not matched to a gene: 7.

The CDR3 loop reads CASSIAQGSYNEQFF. DNA for the CDR3: TGTGCCAGTAGTATAGCACAGGGTTCTTACAATGAGCAGTTCTTC. V usage is TRBV19 and J usage is TRBJ2-1; D perhaps matches TRBD1 (6 bases). The CDR3 contains 15 residues. V lost 1 base and J lost 4, with 11 bases in between. Germline V gives CDR1 LNHDA, CDR2 SQIVND (reference sequence).

The J gene is TRBJ1-2, the V gene TRBV19; D not resolved. The V gene's germline CDR1 is LNHDA and CDR2 SQIVND (reference sequence). Trimming took off 0 bases at V and 0 bases at J, with 8 bases between the two ends. The CDR3 loop spans 15 amino acids. The CDR3, as DNA: TGTGCCAGTAGTATAGAGTTGGATCCTAACTATGGCTACACCTTC. Its protein is CASSIELDPNYGYTF.

The rearrangement uses TRBV12-3 or TRBV12-4 and TRBJ2-1; D is uncertain. This CDR3 is 12 amino acids long. Between the trimmed V and J ends, which lost 2 bases and 8 bases, there was a span of 7 bases. The CDR3 nucleotides read TGTGCCAGCAGTTTATTGTGGGATGAGCAGTTCTTC. Translation: CASSLLWDEQFF.

The V call is TRBV20-1, the J call TRBJ1-2, with a tentative D call TRBD1 (6 bases). CDR1 DFQATT and CDR2 SNEGSKA come from the germline V gene (reference sequence). CDR3 length: 11 amino acids. Trimming removed 6 bases at V and 6 bases at J, with 11 bases between. CDR3 DNA: TGCAGTGCCGCTGCAGGGGATGGCTACACCTTC. Its protein product is CSAAAGDGYTF.